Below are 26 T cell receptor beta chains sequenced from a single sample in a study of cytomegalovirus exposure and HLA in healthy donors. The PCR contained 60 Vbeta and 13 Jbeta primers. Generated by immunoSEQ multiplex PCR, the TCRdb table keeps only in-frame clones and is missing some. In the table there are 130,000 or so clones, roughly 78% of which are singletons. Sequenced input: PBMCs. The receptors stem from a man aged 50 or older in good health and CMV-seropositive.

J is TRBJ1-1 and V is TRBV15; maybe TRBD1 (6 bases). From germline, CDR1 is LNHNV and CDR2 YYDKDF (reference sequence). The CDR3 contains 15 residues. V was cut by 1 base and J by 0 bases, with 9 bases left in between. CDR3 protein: CATSRGGGLNTEAFF. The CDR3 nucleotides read TGTGCCACCAGCAGAGGGGGGGGCCTGAACACTGAAGCTTTCTTT.

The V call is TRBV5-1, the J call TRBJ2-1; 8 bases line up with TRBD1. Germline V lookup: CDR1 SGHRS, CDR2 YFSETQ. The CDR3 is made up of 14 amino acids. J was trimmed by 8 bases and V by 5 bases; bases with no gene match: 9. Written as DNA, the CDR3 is TGCGCCAGCAGGGACTCGACAGGGGCCGATGAGCAGTTCTTC. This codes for CASRDSTGADEQFF.

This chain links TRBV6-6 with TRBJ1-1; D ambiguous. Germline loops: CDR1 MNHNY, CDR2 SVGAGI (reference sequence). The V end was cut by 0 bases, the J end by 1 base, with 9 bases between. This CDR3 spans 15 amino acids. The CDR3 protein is CASSYSGGKNTEAFF. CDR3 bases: TGTGCCAGCAGTTACTCGGGAGGGAAGAACACTGAAGCTTTCTTT.

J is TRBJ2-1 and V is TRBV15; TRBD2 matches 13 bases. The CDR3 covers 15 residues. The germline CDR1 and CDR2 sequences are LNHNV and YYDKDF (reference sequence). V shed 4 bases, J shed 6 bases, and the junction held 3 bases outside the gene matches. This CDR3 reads CATSNGLAGVNEQFF. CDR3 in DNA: TGTGCCACCAGCAACGGACTAGCGGGAGTCAATGAGCAGTTCTTC.

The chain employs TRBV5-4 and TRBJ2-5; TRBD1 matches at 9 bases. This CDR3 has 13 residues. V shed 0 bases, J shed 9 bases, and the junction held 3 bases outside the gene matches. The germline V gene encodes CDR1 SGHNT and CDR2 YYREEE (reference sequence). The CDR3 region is CASSLGQGEAQYF. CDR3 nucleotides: TGTGCCAGCAGCTTGGGACAGGGGGAGGCCCAGTACTTC.

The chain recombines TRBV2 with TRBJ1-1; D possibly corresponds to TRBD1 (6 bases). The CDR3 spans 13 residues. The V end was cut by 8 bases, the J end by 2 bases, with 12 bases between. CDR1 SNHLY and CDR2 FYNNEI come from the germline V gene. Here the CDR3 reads CASHQGLNTEAFF. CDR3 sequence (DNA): TGTGCCAGCCACCAGGGGCTCAACACTGAAGCTTTCTTT.

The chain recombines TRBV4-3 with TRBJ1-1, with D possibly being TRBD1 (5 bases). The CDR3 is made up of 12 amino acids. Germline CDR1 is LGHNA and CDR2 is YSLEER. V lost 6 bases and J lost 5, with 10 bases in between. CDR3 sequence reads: CASRKGETEAFF. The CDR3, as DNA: TGCGCCAGCAGGAAAGGGGAAACTGAAGCTTTCTTT.

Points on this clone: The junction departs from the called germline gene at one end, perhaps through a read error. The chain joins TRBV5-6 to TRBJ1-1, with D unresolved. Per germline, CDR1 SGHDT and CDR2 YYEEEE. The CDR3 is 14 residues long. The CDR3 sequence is CASSLYPRGTEASF. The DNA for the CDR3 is TGTGCCAGCAGCTTGTACCCCCGCGGAACTGAAGCTTCCTTT.

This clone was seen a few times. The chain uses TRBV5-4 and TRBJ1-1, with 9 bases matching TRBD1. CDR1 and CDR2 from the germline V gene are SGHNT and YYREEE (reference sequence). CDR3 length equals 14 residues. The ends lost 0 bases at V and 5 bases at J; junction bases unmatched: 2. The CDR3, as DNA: TGTGCCAGCAGCTTGGACAGGGGGCGGACTGAAGCTTTCTTT. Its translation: CASSLDRGRTEAFF.

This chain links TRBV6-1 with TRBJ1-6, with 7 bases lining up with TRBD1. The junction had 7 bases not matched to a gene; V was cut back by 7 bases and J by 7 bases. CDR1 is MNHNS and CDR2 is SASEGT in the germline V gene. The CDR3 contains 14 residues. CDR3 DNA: TGTGCCAGCATTCGGACAGGAGACAATTCACCCCTCCACTTT. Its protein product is CASIRTGDNSPLHF.

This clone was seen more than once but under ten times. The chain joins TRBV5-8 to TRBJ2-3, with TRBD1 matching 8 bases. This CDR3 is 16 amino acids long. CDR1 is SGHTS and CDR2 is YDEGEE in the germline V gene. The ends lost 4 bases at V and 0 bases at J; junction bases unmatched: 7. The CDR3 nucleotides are TGTGCCAGCAGCCTAGAGACAGGGGCTAGCACAGATACGCAGTATTTT. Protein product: CASSLETGASTDTQYF. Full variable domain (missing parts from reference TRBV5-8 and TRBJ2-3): EAGVTQSPTHLIKTRGQQATLRCSPISGHTSVYWYQQALGLGLQFLLWYDEGEERNRGNFPPRFSGRQFPNYSSELNVNALELEDSALYLCASSLETGASTDTQYFGPGTRLTVL.

The CDR3 region is CASDLQGGSTDTQYF. CDR3 coding DNA: TGTGCCAGCGACCTACAGGGTGGGAGCACAGATACGCAGTATTTT. The chain has TRBV7-9 and TRBJ2-3, with a tentative D call TRBD1 (6 bases). The CDR3 sequence is 15 residues long. Per germline, CDR1 SEHNR and CDR2 FQNEAQ (reference sequence). V gave up 8 bases and J gave up 0 bases, with 15 bases separating them. The full variable domain, completed using reference TRBV7-9 and TRBJ2-3, is DTGVSQNPRHKITKRGQNVTFRCDPISEHNRLYWYRQTLGQGPEFLTYFQNEAQLEKSRLLSDRFSAERPKGSFSTLEIQRTEQGDSAMYLCASDLQGGSTDTQYFGPGTRLTVL.

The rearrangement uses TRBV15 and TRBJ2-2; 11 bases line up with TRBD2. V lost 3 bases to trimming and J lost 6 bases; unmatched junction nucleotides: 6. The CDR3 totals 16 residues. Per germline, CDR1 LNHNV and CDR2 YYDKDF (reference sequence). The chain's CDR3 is CATSRPTSGRAGELFF. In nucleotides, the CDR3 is TGTGCCACCAGCAGGCCTACTAGCGGGAGAGCCGGGGAGCTGTTTTTT.

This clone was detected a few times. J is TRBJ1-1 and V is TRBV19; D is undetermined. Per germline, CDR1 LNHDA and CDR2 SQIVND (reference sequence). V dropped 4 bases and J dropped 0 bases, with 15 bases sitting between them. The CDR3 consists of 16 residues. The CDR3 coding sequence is TGTGCCAGTAGTAAGGGTGCAGGAGGAATGAACACTGAAGCTTTCTTT. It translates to CASSKGAGGMNTEAFF.

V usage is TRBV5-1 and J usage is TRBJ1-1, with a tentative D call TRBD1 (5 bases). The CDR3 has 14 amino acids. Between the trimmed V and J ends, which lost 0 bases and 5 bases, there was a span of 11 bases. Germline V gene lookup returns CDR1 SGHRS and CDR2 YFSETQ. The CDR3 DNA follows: TGCGCCAGCAGCTTGGACCCGTCAGGGACTGAAGCTTTCTTT. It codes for CASSLDPSGTEAFF.

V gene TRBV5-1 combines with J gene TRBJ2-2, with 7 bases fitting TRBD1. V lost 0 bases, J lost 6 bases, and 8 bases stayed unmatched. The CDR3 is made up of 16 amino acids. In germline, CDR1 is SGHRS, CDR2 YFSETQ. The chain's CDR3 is CASSLVQGNRPGELFF. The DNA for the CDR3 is TGCGCCAGCAGCTTGGTACAGGGGAATAGGCCCGGGGAGCTGTTTTTT.

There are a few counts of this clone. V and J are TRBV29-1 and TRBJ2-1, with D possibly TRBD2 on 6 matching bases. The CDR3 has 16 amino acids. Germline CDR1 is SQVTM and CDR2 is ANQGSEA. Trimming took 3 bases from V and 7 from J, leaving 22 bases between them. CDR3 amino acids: CSVELGGPLLTNEQFF. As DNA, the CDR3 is TGCAGCGTTGAGCTCGGGGGACCGTTATTGACAAATGAGCAGTTCTTC.

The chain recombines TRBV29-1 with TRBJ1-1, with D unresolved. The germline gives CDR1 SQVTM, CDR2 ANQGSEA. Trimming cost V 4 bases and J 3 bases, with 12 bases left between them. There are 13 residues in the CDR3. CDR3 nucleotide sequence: TGCAGCGTTGCCAGACGGGAGGACACTGAAGCTTTCTTT. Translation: CSVARREDTEAFF.

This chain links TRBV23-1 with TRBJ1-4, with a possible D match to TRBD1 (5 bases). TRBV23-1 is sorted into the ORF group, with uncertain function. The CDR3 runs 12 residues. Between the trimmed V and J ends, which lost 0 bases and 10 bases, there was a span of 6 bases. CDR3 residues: CASSQSGVKLFF. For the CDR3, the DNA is TGCGCCAGCAGTCAATCAGGGGTAAAACTGTTTTTT.

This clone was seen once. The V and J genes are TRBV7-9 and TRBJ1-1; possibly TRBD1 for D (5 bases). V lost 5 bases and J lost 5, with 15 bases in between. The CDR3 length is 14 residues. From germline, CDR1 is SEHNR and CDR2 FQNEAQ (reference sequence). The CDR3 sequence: CASSILQGFTEAFF. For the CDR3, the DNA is TGTGCCAGCAGCATCCTCCAGGGTTTTACTGAAGCTTTCTTT.

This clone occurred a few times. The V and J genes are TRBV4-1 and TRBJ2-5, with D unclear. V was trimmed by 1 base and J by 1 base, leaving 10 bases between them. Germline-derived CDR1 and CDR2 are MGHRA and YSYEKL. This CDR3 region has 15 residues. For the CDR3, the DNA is TGCGCCAGCAGCCAAGCCCCTAGGAGCCAAGAGACCCAGTACTTC. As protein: CASSQAPRSQETQYF.

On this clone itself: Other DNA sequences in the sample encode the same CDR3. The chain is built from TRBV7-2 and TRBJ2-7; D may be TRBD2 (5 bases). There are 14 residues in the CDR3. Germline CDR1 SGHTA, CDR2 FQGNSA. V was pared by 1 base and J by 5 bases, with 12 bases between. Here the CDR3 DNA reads TGTGCCAGCAGCTTAGTCCGGGAACTCCACGAGCAGTACTTC. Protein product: CASSLVRELHEQYF.

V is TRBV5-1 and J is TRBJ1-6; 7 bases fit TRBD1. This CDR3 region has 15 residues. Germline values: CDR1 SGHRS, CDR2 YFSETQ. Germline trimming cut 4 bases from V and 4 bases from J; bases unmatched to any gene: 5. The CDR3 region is CASSAQQGYNSPLHF. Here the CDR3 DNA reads TGCGCCAGCAGCGCACAACAGGGGTATAATTCACCCCTCCACTTT.

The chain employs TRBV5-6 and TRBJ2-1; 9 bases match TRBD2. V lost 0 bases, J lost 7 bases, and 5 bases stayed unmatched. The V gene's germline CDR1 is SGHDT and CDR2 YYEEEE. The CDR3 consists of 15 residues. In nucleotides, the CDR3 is TGTGCCAGCAGCTTGGTTAGCGGGAGCTCGAATGAGCAGTTCTTC. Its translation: CASSLVSGSSNEQFF.

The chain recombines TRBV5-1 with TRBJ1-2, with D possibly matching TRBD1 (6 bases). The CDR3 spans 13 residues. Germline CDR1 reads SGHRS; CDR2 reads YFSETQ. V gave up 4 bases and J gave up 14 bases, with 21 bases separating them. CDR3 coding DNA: TGCGCCAGCAGCGAGGAACCCCAGTGGACAGAGACCTTC. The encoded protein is CASSEEPQWTETF.

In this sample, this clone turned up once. The CDR3 DNA reads TGTGCGAGCCGTACAGGGGAGAACTATGGCTACACCTTC. Protein: CASRTGENYGYTF. This sequence joins TRBV2 and TRBJ1-2; TRBD1 matches at 7 bases. CDR3 length equals 13 residues. Germline V CDR1 and CDR2: SNHLY, FYNNEI.